This is a list of T cell receptor beta chains from one sample in a study of T cell changes during pregnancy in multiple sclerosis. Profiling relied on immunoSEQ multiplex PCR, and the TCRdb table lists in-frame clones only, not all of them. The sample contains more than 35,000 clones, roughly 89% of which appear only once. Specimen: CD4+ T cells from peripheral blood mononuclear cells, collected before pregnancy. The receptors here all came from a female donor with multiple sclerosis, enrolled in a pregnancy study. The CDR3 runs from the conserved cysteine through the conserved F or W. A D gene is named only where the DNA matches it firmly. Part of the rows lack a size; the others show once, few, many or a class for expanded clones.

j_gene: TRBJ1-4
d_gene: -
abundance: -
v_gene: TRBV20-1
CDR3aa: CSAGAGEKLFF
CDR3nt: TGCAGTGCTGGGGCGGGGGAAAAACTGTTTTTT

j_gene: TRBJ2-1
d_gene: TRBD1
abundance: once
v_gene: TRBV7-3
CDR3aa: CASSWGTGGGVLRPANEQFF
CDR3nt: TGTGCCAGCAGCTGGGGGACAGGGGGAGGGGTACTACGTCCGGCGAATGAGCAGTTCTTC

j_gene: TRBJ1-4
d_gene: -
abundance: -
v_gene: TRBV18
CDR3aa: CASSLTSGAPNEKLFF
CDR3nt: TGTGCCAGCTCACTGACATCAGGGGCCCCCAATGAAAAACTGTTTTTT

j_gene: TRBJ2-3
d_gene: -
abundance: -
v_gene: TRBV5-6
CDR3aa: CASSLIRGTDTQYF
CDR3nt: TGTGCCAGCAGCTTGATCAGGGGCACAGATACGCAGTATTTT

j_gene: TRBJ2-1
d_gene: -
abundance: -
v_gene: TRBV15
CDR3aa: CATGMGSVSRNEQFF
CDR3nt: TGTGCCACCGGTATGGGTAGCGTTTCCCGCAATGAGCAGTTCTTC

j_gene: TRBJ2-1
d_gene: TRBD2
abundance: -
v_gene: TRBV7-3
CDR3aa: CASSLAGDPSYNEQFF
CDR3nt: TGTGCCAGCAGCTTGGCGGGGGACCCCTCCTACAATGAGCAGTTCTTC

j_gene: TRBJ1-2
d_gene: TRBD1
abundance: once
v_gene: TRBV7-6
CDR3aa: CASSLEEGADYGYTF
CDR3nt: TGTGCCAGCAGCTTAGAAGAGGGGGCGGACTATGGCTACACCTTC

j_gene: TRBJ1-2
d_gene: -
abundance: -
v_gene: TRBV28
CDR3aa: CASSPPRYYGYTF
CDR3nt: TGTGCCAGCAGCCCCCCCCGGTACTATGGCTACACCTTC

j_gene: TRBJ2-5
d_gene: -
abundance: -
v_gene: TRBV5-4
CDR3aa: CASSLDPDRQETQYF
CDR3nt: TGTGCCAGCAGCTTGGATCCCGACAGGCAAGAGACCCAGTACTTC

j_gene: TRBJ1-5
d_gene: -
abundance: -
v_gene: TRBV30
CDR3aa: CAWSSSRWEGQPQHF
CDR3nt: TGTGCCTGGAGTTCCTCCCGGTGGGAGGGTCAGCCCCAGCATTTT

j_gene: TRBJ1-5
d_gene: -
abundance: -
v_gene: TRBV30
CDR3aa: CAWTADTREQPQHF
CDR3nt: TGTGCCTGGACAGCGGATACGAGGGAGCAGCCCCAGCATTTT

j_gene: TRBJ2-1
d_gene: -
abundance: once
v_gene: TRBV7-2
CDR3aa: CASSLGPSSYNEQFF
CDR3nt: TGTGCCAGCAGCTTAGGGCCCAGCTCCTACAATGAGCAGTTCTTC

j_gene: TRBJ2-7
d_gene: -
abundance: -
v_gene: TRBV7-3
CDR3aa: CASSLQEGEINDRPPYEQYF
CDR3nt: TGTGCCAGCAGCCTCCAAGAGGGGGAAATCAACGACCGGCCTCCTTACGAGCAGTACTTC

j_gene: TRBJ2-7
d_gene: -
abundance: -
v_gene: TRBV28
CDR3aa: CASSLSSRSEQYF
CDR3nt: TGTGCCAGCAGTTTATCATCCCGGAGCGAGCAGTACTTC

j_gene: TRBJ2-5
d_gene: TRBD2
abundance: -
v_gene: TRBV4-1
CDR3aa: CASSQSGGGTQYF
CDR3nt: TGCGCCAGCAGCCAAAGCGGGGGTGGGACCCAGTACTTC

j_gene: TRBJ1-1
d_gene: -
abundance: -
v_gene: TRBV20-1
CDR3aa: CSALYRTEAFF
CDR3nt: TGCAGTGCTCTATACCGCACTGAAGCTTTCTTT

j_gene: TRBJ2-1
d_gene: TRBD1
abundance: few
v_gene: TRBV6-6
CDR3aa: CASSTTGDNEQFF
CDR3nt: TGTGCCAGCAGCACTACAGGGGACAATGAGCAGTTCTTC

j_gene: TRBJ2-3
d_gene: TRBD1
abundance: -
v_gene: TRBV5-1
CDR3aa: CASGTGGLTDTQYF
CDR3nt: TGCGCCAGCGGAACAGGGGGCCTTACAGATACGCAGTATTTT

j_gene: TRBJ2-3
d_gene: -
abundance: -
v_gene: TRBV6-6
CDR3aa: CASSWTEDSPGDTQYF
CDR3nt: TGTGCCAGCAGTTGGACGGAGGACTCACCGGGAGATACGCAGTATTTT

j_gene: TRBJ2-7
d_gene: -
abundance: once
v_gene: TRBV11-2
CDR3aa: CASSKGQANYEQYF
CDR3nt: TGTGCCAGCAGCAAGGGACAAGCCAACTACGAGCAGTACTTC

j_gene: TRBJ1-2
d_gene: TRBD1
abundance: -
v_gene: TRBV7-3
CDR3aa: CASSLTPGQVHGYTF
CDR3nt: TGTGCCAGCAGCTTAACTCCGGGACAGGTGCATGGCTACACCTTC

j_gene: TRBJ2-1
d_gene: -
abundance: -
v_gene: TRBV28
CDR3aa: CASSSPPSGHNEQFF
CDR3nt: TGTGCCAGCAGTTCTCCTCCTTCAGGTCACAATGAGCAGTTCTTC

j_gene: TRBJ1-6
d_gene: -
abundance: -
v_gene: TRBV6-5
CDR3aa: CASSSTLNSPLHF
CDR3nt: TGTGCCAGCAGTTCCACTTTGAATTCACCCCTCCACTTT

j_gene: TRBJ2-5
d_gene: -
abundance: -
v_gene: TRBV5-1
CDR3aa: CASSLSTTRGETQYF
CDR3nt: TGCGCCAGCAGCTTGTCTACCACTCGGGGGGAGACCCAGTACTTC

j_gene: TRBJ2-6
d_gene: -
abundance: -
v_gene: TRBV6-6
CDR3aa: CASSPDSAGANVLTF
CDR3nt: TGTGCCAGCAGTCCCGACAGCGCTGGGGCCAACGTCCTGACTTTC

j_gene: TRBJ1-1
d_gene: -
abundance: -
v_gene: TRBV5-1
CDR3aa: CASSLAPTLATEAFF
CDR3nt: TGCGCCAGCAGCTTGGCCCCTACTTTAGCGACTGAAGCTTTCTTT

j_gene: TRBJ2-3
d_gene: TRBD2
abundance: -
v_gene: TRBV30
CDR3aa: CAWSVFSGGASDTQYF
CDR3nt: TGTGCCTGGAGTGTCTTTAGCGGGGGGGCCTCAGATACGCAGTATTTT

j_gene: TRBJ1-2
d_gene: -
abundance: -
v_gene: TRBV10-3
CDR3aa: CAISEYEGANYGYTF
CDR3nt: TGTGCCATCAGTGAGTATGAGGGCGCAAACTATGGCTACACCTTC

j_gene: TRBJ1-1
d_gene: TRBD1
abundance: -
v_gene: TRBV29-1
CDR3aa: CSAGGGQYTEAFF
CDR3nt: TGCAGCGCTGGTGGGGGACAGTACACTGAAGCTTTCTTT

j_gene: TRBJ2-3
d_gene: -
abundance: -
v_gene: TRBV19
CDR3aa: CASSIAGWVADTQYF
CDR3nt: TGTGCCAGTAGTATAGCGGGTTGGGTCGCAGATACGCAGTATTTT

j_gene: TRBJ2-1
d_gene: TRBD2
abundance: -
v_gene: TRBV6-5
CDR3aa: CASRLAGGLINEQFF
CDR3nt: TGTGCCAGCAGACTAGCGGGGGGGCTCATCAATGAGCAGTTCTTC

j_gene: TRBJ1-4
d_gene: -
abundance: -
v_gene: TRBV7-2
CDR3aa: CASSLVGDFNEKLFF
CDR3nt: TGTGCCAGCAGCTTAGTAGGAGACTTTAATGAAAAACTGTTTTTT

j_gene: TRBJ2-3
d_gene: -
abundance: -
v_gene: TRBV28
CDR3aa: CASSLLAGGTDTQYF
CDR3nt: TGTGCCAGCAGTTTACTTGCAGGGGGCACAGATACGCAGTATTTT

j_gene: TRBJ2-7
d_gene: -
abundance: -
v_gene: TRBV15
CDR3aa: CATSRDYDSGPYEQYF
CDR3nt: TGTGCCACCAGCAGAGATTACGACAGTGGGCCCTACGAGCAGTACTTC

j_gene: TRBJ1-1
d_gene: -
abundance: once
v_gene: TRBV10-3
CDR3aa: CAISAGRVPTEAFF
CDR3nt: TGTGCCATCAGTGCAGGGCGAGTACCGACTGAAGCTTTCTTT

j_gene: TRBJ1-6
d_gene: TRBD1
abundance: -
v_gene: TRBV28
CDR3aa: CASGRGHSPLHF
CDR3nt: TGTGCCAGCGGCAGGGGGCACTCACCCCTCCACTTT

j_gene: TRBJ2-7
d_gene: -
abundance: -
v_gene: TRBV2
CDR3aa: CASSSSAYEQYF
CDR3nt: TGTGCCAGCAGTTCTAGCGCCTACGAGCAGTACTTC

j_gene: TRBJ1-2
d_gene: TRBD1
abundance: -
v_gene: TRBV6-6
CDR3aa: CASSVSGGVGGYTF
CDR3nt: TGTGCCAGCAGTGTCTCAGGGGGCGTTGGTGGCTACACCTTC

j_gene: TRBJ2-1
d_gene: TRBD2
abundance: once
v_gene: TRBV27
CDR3aa: CASSGLAGFHEQFF
CDR3nt: TGTGCCAGCAGCGGGTTAGCGGGTTTCCATGAGCAGTTCTTC

j_gene: TRBJ2-1
d_gene: -
abundance: -
v_gene: TRBV4-1
CDR3aa: CASSSDRYNEQFF
CDR3nt: TGCGCCAGCAGCTCGGACAGATACAATGAGCAGTTCTTC

j_gene: TRBJ1-2
d_gene: TRBD1
abundance: -
v_gene: TRBV7-8
CDR3aa: CASSPWDRMDYGYTF
CDR3nt: TGTGCCAGCAGCCCGTGGGACAGGATGGACTATGGCTACACCTTC

j_gene: TRBJ2-4
d_gene: TRBD2
abundance: -
v_gene: TRBV9
CDR3aa: CASSPRGGLENIQYF
CDR3nt: TGTGCCAGCAGCCCTAGGGGAGGGTTGGAAAACATTCAGTACTTC

j_gene: TRBJ1-5
d_gene: -
abundance: -
v_gene: TRBV6-1
CDR3aa: CASSEGTPRGGQPQHF
CDR3nt: TGTGCCAGCAGTGAAGGGACACCTAGGGGAGGGCAGCCCCAGCATTTT

j_gene: TRBJ2-1
d_gene: TRBD1
abundance: -
v_gene: TRBV9
CDR3aa: CASSVVTGDSPGEFF
CDR3nt: TGTGCCAGCAGCGTAGTGACAGGGGATTCCCCCGGGGAGTTCTTC

j_gene: TRBJ2-7
d_gene: TRBD1
abundance: -
v_gene: TRBV28
CDR3aa: CASSLGGTGGGYEQYF
CDR3nt: TGTGCCAGCAGTTTAGGGGGGACAGGGGGGGGGTACGAGCAGTACTTC

j_gene: TRBJ2-7
d_gene: -
abundance: -
v_gene: TRBV7-2
CDR3aa: CASSLGYGRGQYF
CDR3nt: TGTGCCAGCAGCTTAGGTTACGGACGGGGGCAGTACTTC

j_gene: TRBJ1-5
d_gene: -
abundance: -
v_gene: TRBV7-2
CDR3aa: CASRPSWAGQPQHF
CDR3nt: TGTGCCAGCCGTCCCAGTTGGGCGGGTCAGCCCCAGCATTTT

j_gene: TRBJ1-5
d_gene: -
abundance: few
v_gene: TRBV30
CDR3aa: CAWSVQGDQPQHF
CDR3nt: TGTGCCTGGAGTGTACAAGGGGATCAGCCCCAGCATTTT

j_gene: TRBJ1-6
d_gene: -
abundance: -
v_gene: TRBV5-4
CDR3aa: CASSLAAGYNSPLHF
CDR3nt: TGTGCCAGCAGCTTGGCGGCAGGGTATAATTCACCCCTCCACTTT

j_gene: TRBJ1-1
d_gene: -
abundance: -
v_gene: TRBV7-2
CDR3aa: CASSLDRNTEAFF
CDR3nt: TGTGCCAGCAGCCTAGACAGGAACACTGAAGCTTTCTTT

j_gene: TRBJ2-5
d_gene: TRBD2
abundance: -
v_gene: TRBV5-4
CDR3aa: CASSLVGGDGEETQYF
CDR3nt: TGTGCCAGCAGCTTGGTTGGGGGGGATGGGGAAGAGACCCAGTACTTC

j_gene: TRBJ1-2
d_gene: TRBD1
abundance: -
v_gene: TRBV30
CDR3aa: CAWSVRGRQGSRRPYGYTF
CDR3nt: TGTGCCTGGAGTGTACGGGGACGACAGGGGTCAAGACGGCCGTATGGCTACACCTTC

j_gene: TRBJ1-1
d_gene: -
abundance: -
v_gene: TRBV5-5
CDR3aa: CASSSSLNRGAGNTEAFF
CDR3nt: TGTGCCAGCAGCTCGTCCCTGAATAGGGGCGCAGGGAACACTGAAGCTTTCTTT

j_gene: TRBJ1-2
d_gene: -
abundance: once
v_gene: TRBV7-3
CDR3aa: CASSLDGHDGGYTF
CDR3nt: TGTGCCAGCAGCTTAGACGGTCACGACGGGGGCTACACCTTC

j_gene: TRBJ2-3
d_gene: TRBD2
abundance: -
v_gene: TRBV7-2
CDR3aa: CASSLSGGESTDTQYF
CDR3nt: TGTGCCAGCAGCTTAAGCGGGGGCGAGAGCACAGATACGCAGTATTTT

j_gene: TRBJ1-1
d_gene: TRBD1
abundance: -
v_gene: TRBV5-4
CDR3aa: CASSFAGTGSNTEAFF
CDR3nt: TGTGCCAGCAGCTTTGCCGGGACAGGGTCGAACACTGAAGCTTTCTTT

j_gene: TRBJ1-2
d_gene: TRBD1
abundance: -
v_gene: TRBV6-5
CDR3aa: CASSYPGQGGGYTF
CDR3nt: TGTGCCAGCAGTTACCCGGGACAGGGCGGGGGCTACACCTTC

j_gene: TRBJ1-1
d_gene: -
abundance: -
v_gene: TRBV30
CDR3aa: CAWSVMRNTEAFF
CDR3nt: TGTGCCTGGAGTGTCATGCGGAACACTGAAGCTTTCTTT

j_gene: TRBJ1-1
d_gene: -
abundance: few
v_gene: TRBV7-3
CDR3aa: CASSLMGGQMNTEAFF
CDR3nt: TGTGCCAGCAGCTTAATGGGGGGGCAAATGAACACTGAAGCTTTCTTT